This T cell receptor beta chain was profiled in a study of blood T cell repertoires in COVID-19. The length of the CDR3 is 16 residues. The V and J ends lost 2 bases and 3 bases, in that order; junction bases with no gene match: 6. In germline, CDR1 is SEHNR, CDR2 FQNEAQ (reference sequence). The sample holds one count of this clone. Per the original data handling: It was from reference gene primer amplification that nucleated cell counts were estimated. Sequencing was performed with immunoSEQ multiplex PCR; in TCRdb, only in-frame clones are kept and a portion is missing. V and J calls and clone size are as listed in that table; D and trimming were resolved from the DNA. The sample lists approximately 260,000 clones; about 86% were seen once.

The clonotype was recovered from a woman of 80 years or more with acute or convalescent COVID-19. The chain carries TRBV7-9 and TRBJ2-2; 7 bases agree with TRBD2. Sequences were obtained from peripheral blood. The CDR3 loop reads CASSLWPRGYTGELFF. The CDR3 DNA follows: TGTGCCAGCAGCTTATGGCCGCGGGGGTACACCGGGGAGCTGTTTTTT. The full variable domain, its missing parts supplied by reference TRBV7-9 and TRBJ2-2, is DTGVSQNPRHKITKRGQNVTFRCDPISEHNRLYWYRQTLGQGPEFLTYFQNEAQLEKSRLLSDRFSAERPKGSFSTLEIQRTEQGDSAMYLCASSLWPRGYTGELFFGEGSRLTVL.